Listed below are T cell receptor beta chains from one sample, sequenced in a study of CD8 T cells in ankylosing spondylitis. MiXCR was run by TCRdb on the 5' RACE reads, yielding one entry per CDR3 protein. The sample contains approximately 150,000 distinct CDR3 sequences, under 35% of which appear only once. Input material: synovial fluid, either unsorted or a sorted T cell fraction (not recorded which). The receptor set was obtained from a male donor with ankylosing spondylitis. The CDR3 runs from the conserved cysteine through the conserved F or W. Fields, in order: D gene, J gene, clone size, V gene, CDR3 protein, CDR3 DNA. A D gene is named only where the DNA matches it firmly. Clone size is given for some rows only: seen once, a few or many times, or a class if the clone is expanded.

d_call: NA
j_call: TRBJ2-7
clone_size: NA
v_call: TRBV20-1
cdr3_aa: CSASRANYEQYF
cdr3_nt: TGCAGTGCTAGCAGGGCGAACTACGAGCAGTACTTC

d_call: NA
j_call: TRBJ2-1
clone_size: many
v_call: TRBV6-6
cdr3_aa: CASSSRAVGEQFF
cdr3_nt: TGTGCCAGCAGTTCACGAGCCGTAGGAGAGCAGTTCTTC

d_call: NA
j_call: TRBJ1-2
clone_size: NA
v_call: TRBV29-1
cdr3_aa: CSVVSGENYGYTF
cdr3_nt: TGCAGCGTTGTTTCCGGGGAGAACTATGGCTACACCTTC

d_call: NA
j_call: TRBJ1-1
clone_size: many
v_call: TRBV28
cdr3_aa: CASSAVSVNTEAFF
cdr3_nt: TGTGCCAGCAGTGCGGTGTCGGTGAACACTGAAGCTTTCTTT

d_call: TRBD2
j_call: TRBJ2-1
clone_size: NA
v_call: TRBV9
cdr3_aa: CASSVVGSGGSTHEQFF
cdr3_nt: TGTGCCAGCAGCGTAGTTGGTAGCGGGGGGTCAACCCATGAGCAGTTCTTC

d_call: TRBD2
j_call: TRBJ2-1
clone_size: NA
v_call: TRBV20-1
cdr3_aa: CSASNREGRQFNEQFF
cdr3_nt: TGCAGTGCTAGTAATCGGGAGGGCAGGCAATTCAATGAGCAGTTCTTC

d_call: NA
j_call: TRBJ2-3
clone_size: many
v_call: TRBV5-1
cdr3_aa: CASSLTGEVVGDTQYF
cdr3_nt: TGCGCCAGCAGCTTGACAGGGGAGGTAGTGGGAGATACGCAGTATTTT

d_call: NA
j_call: TRBJ2-1
clone_size: NA
v_call: TRBV15
cdr3_aa: CATGNVRPYNEQFF
cdr3_nt: TGTGCCACCGGCAACGTGCGCCCCTACAATGAGCAGTTCTTC

d_call: TRBD2
j_call: TRBJ2-3
clone_size: NA
v_call: TRBV20-1
cdr3_aa: CSARISGMGDTQYF
cdr3_nt: TGCAGTGCTAGGATTAGCGGGATGGGGGATACGCAGTATTTT

d_call: TRBD2
j_call: TRBJ2-1
clone_size: few
v_call: TRBV6-1
cdr3_aa: CASRGLAGGDYNEQFF
cdr3_nt: TGTGCCAGCAGGGGACTAGCGGGGGGAGACTACAATGAGCAGTTCTTC

d_call: NA
j_call: TRBJ2-3
clone_size: few
v_call: TRBV7-9
cdr3_aa: CASSQGTLERSDTQYF
cdr3_nt: TGTGCCAGCAGCCAAGGGACCTTGGAAAGGTCAGATACGCAGTATTTT

d_call: TRBD1
j_call: TRBJ1-5
clone_size: NA
v_call: TRBV29-1
cdr3_aa: CSVNLRTGENQPQHF
cdr3_nt: TGCAGCGTTAACCTTAGGACAGGGGAGAATCAGCCCCAGCATTTT

d_call: TRBD1
j_call: TRBJ2-2
clone_size: many
v_call: TRBV6-1
cdr3_aa: CASSRTGETGELFF
cdr3_nt: TGTGCCAGCTCTCGGACAGGGGAAACCGGGGAGCTGTTTTTT

d_call: NA
j_call: TRBJ2-7
clone_size: NA
v_call: TRBV28
cdr3_aa: CAGGLFGVGTSYEQYF
cdr3_nt: TGTGCTGGCGGACTATTCGGTGTAGGGACCTCCTACGAGCAGTACTTC

d_call: NA
j_call: TRBJ2-7
clone_size: few
v_call: TRBV28
cdr3_aa: CASSLPRYEQYF
cdr3_nt: TGTGCCAGCAGTTTACCGCGTTACGAGCAGTACTTC

d_call: NA
j_call: TRBJ2-1
clone_size: many
v_call: TRBV4-1
cdr3_aa: CASSRVDYPNEQFF
cdr3_nt: TGCGCCAGCAGCCGCGTCGACTACCCCAATGAGCAGTTCTTC

d_call: NA
j_call: TRBJ1-1
clone_size: NA
v_call: TRBV29-1
cdr3_aa: CSALRASNTEAFF
cdr3_nt: TGCAGCGCTTTAAGAGCCTCCAACACTGAAGCTTTCTTT

d_call: NA
j_call: TRBJ1-2
clone_size: few
v_call: TRBV29-1
cdr3_aa: CSVEINRGGYGYTF
cdr3_nt: TGCAGCGTTGAAATTAACAGAGGTGGCTATGGCTACACCTTC

d_call: NA
j_call: TRBJ2-1
clone_size: few
v_call: TRBV9
cdr3_aa: CASSPGGDNEQFF
cdr3_nt: TGTGCCAGCAGCCCCGGAGGGGACAATGAGCAGTTCTTC

d_call: NA
j_call: TRBJ1-5
clone_size: NA
v_call: TRBV28
cdr3_aa: CASSSPNQPQHF
cdr3_nt: TGTGCCAGCAGTAGTCCTAATCAGCCCCAGCATTTT

d_call: TRBD2
j_call: TRBJ2-7
clone_size: few
v_call: TRBV18
cdr3_aa: CASSPPGSGGEQYF
cdr3_nt: TGTGCCAGCTCACCACCGGGTAGCGGGGGCGAGCAGTACTTC

d_call: TRBD1
j_call: TRBJ1-1
clone_size: NA
v_call: TRBV7-3
cdr3_aa: CASSLNDRENAEAFF
cdr3_nt: TGTGCCAGCAGCTTAAATGACAGGGAGAACGCTGAAGCTTTCTTT

d_call: NA
j_call: TRBJ2-5
clone_size: many
v_call: TRBV14
cdr3_aa: CASSLLRSRETQYF
cdr3_nt: TGTGCCAGCAGCCTATTGAGGAGTCGGGAGACCCAGTACTTC

d_call: NA
j_call: TRBJ2-7
clone_size: NA
v_call: TRBV28
cdr3_aa: CASGEGGYEQYF
cdr3_nt: TGTGCCAGCGGGGAAGGGGGTTACGAGCAGTACTTC

d_call: NA
j_call: TRBJ2-3
clone_size: NA
v_call: TRBV20-1
cdr3_aa: CSARFSADTQYF
cdr3_nt: TGCAGTGCTAGGTTTAGCGCAGATACGCAGTATTTT

d_call: NA
j_call: TRBJ1-3
clone_size: few
v_call: TRBV10-2
cdr3_aa: CASSQGGSFDTIYF
cdr3_nt: TGCGCCAGCAGTCAGGGTGGTAGTTTCGACACCATATATTTT

d_call: NA
j_call: TRBJ1-1
clone_size: NA
v_call: TRBV12-3/TRBV12-4
cdr3_aa: CASSLARVGGDTEAFF
cdr3_nt: TGTGCCAGCAGTTTAGCGAGGGTGGGGGGAGACACTGAAGCTTTCTTT

d_call: NA
j_call: TRBJ1-1
clone_size: many
v_call: TRBV4-1
cdr3_aa: CASSQTGTQNTEAFF
cdr3_nt: TGCGCCAGCAGCCAAACAGGGACCCAGAACACTGAAGCTTTCTTT

d_call: TRBD2
j_call: TRBJ2-3
clone_size: few
v_call: TRBV20-1
cdr3_aa: CSLSGILSTDTQYF
cdr3_nt: TGCAGTCTTAGCGGGATCCTCAGCACAGATACGCAGTATTTT

d_call: NA
j_call: TRBJ1-1
clone_size: NA
v_call: TRBV5-1
cdr3_aa: CASSLTARLNTETFF
cdr3_nt: TGCGCCAGCAGCTTGACGGCAAGACTGAACACTGAAACTTTCTTT

d_call: NA
j_call: TRBJ1-2
clone_size: few
v_call: TRBV7-9
cdr3_aa: CASSLANAANYGYTF
cdr3_nt: TGTGCCAGCAGCTTAGCAAACGCCGCTAACTATGGCTACACCTTC

d_call: NA
j_call: TRBJ2-3
clone_size: few
v_call: TRBV29-1
cdr3_aa: CSVVAGTDTQYF
cdr3_nt: TGCAGCGTTGTGGCTGGCACAGATACGCAGTATTTT

d_call: TRBD1
j_call: TRBJ1-5
clone_size: many
v_call: TRBV4-1
cdr3_aa: CASSHTDRGSNQPQHF
cdr3_nt: TGCGCCAGCAGCCACACAGACAGGGGAAGCAATCAGCCCCAGCATTTT

d_call: NA
j_call: TRBJ2-2
clone_size: many
v_call: TRBV2
cdr3_aa: CASRKGDQSTGELFF
cdr3_nt: TGTGCCAGCAGGAAAGGGGACCAAAGCACCGGGGAGCTGTTTTTT

d_call: NA
j_call: TRBJ2-1
clone_size: few
v_call: TRBV20-1
cdr3_aa: CSAKTSSYNEQFF
cdr3_nt: TGCAGTGCTAAGACTAGCTCCTACAATGAGCAGTTCTTC

d_call: NA
j_call: TRBJ2-5
clone_size: NA
v_call: TRBV7-2
cdr3_aa: CASSPKSSFGLETQYF
cdr3_nt: TGTGCCAGCAGCCCTAAATCTTCGTTCGGTCTGGAGACCCAGTACTTC

d_call: NA
j_call: TRBJ2-3
clone_size: NA
v_call: TRBV9
cdr3_aa: CASSVTTHTDTQYF
cdr3_nt: TGTGCCAGCAGCGTGACTACTCACACAGATACGCAGTATTTT

d_call: TRBD2
j_call: TRBJ2-1
clone_size: once
v_call: TRBV9
cdr3_aa: CASSPRTSGTFYNEQFF
cdr3_nt: TGTGCCAGCAGCCCAAGGACTAGCGGGACCTTCTACAATGAGCAGTTCTTC

d_call: NA
j_call: TRBJ2-2
clone_size: few
v_call: TRBV14
cdr3_aa: CASSQAGSSYTGELFF
cdr3_nt: TGTGCCAGCAGCCAGGCCGGATCATCCTACACCGGGGAGCTGTTTTTT

d_call: NA
j_call: TRBJ2-5
clone_size: few
v_call: TRBV20-1
cdr3_aa: CSASSPETQYF
cdr3_nt: TGCAGTGCTAGCTCCCCAGAGACCCAGTACTTC

d_call: NA
j_call: TRBJ2-3
clone_size: NA
v_call: TRBV20-1
cdr3_aa: CSAPSGGSYTDTQYF
cdr3_nt: TGCAGTGCTCCGTCGGGCGGGTCCTACACAGATACGCAGTATTTT

d_call: TRBD2
j_call: TRBJ2-5
clone_size: NA
v_call: TRBV24-1
cdr3_aa: CATSDFGTSGQETQYF
cdr3_nt: TGTGCCACCAGTGATTTTGGGACTAGCGGACAAGAGACCCAGTACTTC

d_call: TRBD1
j_call: TRBJ1-6
clone_size: NA
v_call: TRBV9
cdr3_aa: CASTRDSSYNSPLHF
cdr3_nt: TGTGCCAGCACCCGGGACAGCTCCTATAATTCACCCCTCCACTTT

d_call: TRBD1
j_call: TRBJ1-1
clone_size: NA
v_call: TRBV5-1
cdr3_aa: CASSTQGGGGTEAFF
cdr3_nt: TGCGCCAGCAGTACCCAGGGGGGAGGCGGCACTGAAGCTTTCTTT

d_call: NA
j_call: TRBJ1-6
clone_size: many
v_call: TRBV7-9
cdr3_aa: CASSTQSPDLSKSPLHF
cdr3_nt: TGTGCCAGCAGCACACAGTCCCCTGACCTCTCCAAATCACCCCTCCACTTT

d_call: NA
j_call: TRBJ2-1
clone_size: many
v_call: TRBV5-8
cdr3_aa: CASKYRGPLNEQFF
cdr3_nt: TGTGCCAGCAAGTATCGGGGCCCGTTGAATGAGCAGTTCTTC